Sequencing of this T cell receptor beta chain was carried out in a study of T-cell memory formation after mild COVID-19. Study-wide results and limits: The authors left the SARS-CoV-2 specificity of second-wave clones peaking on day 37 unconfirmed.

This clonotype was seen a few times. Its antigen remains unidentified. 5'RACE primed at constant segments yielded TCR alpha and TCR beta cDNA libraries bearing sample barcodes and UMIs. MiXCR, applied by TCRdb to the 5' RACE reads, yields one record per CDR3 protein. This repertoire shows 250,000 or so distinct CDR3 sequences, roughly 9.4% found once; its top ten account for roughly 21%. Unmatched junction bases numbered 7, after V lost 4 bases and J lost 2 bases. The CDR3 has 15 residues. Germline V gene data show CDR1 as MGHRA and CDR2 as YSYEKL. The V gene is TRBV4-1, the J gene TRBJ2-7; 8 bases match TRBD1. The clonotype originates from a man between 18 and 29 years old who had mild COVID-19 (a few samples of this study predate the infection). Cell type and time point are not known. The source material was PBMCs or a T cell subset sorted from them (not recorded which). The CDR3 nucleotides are TGCGCCAGCAGCCCCCGGACAGGGATCACCTACGAGCAGTACTTC. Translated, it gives CASSPRTGITYEQYF.